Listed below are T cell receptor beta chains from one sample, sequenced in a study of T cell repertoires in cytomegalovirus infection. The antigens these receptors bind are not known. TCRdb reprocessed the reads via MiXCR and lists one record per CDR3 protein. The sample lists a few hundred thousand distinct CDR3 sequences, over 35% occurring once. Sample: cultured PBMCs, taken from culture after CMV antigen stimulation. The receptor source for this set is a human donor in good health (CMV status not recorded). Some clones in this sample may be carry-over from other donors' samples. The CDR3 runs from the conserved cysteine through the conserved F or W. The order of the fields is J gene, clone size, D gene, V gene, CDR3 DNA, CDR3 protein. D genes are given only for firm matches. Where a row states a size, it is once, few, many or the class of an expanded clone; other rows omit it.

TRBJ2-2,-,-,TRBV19,TGTGCCAGTAGTATTCTAAAAGTTGGGGGATCCGGGGAGCTGTTTTTT,CASSILKVGGSGELFF
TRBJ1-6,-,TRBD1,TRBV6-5,TGTGCCAGCACCACAGGGGGTCGGAATAATTCACCCCTCCACTTT,CASTTGGRNNSPLHF
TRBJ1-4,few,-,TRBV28,TGTGCCAGCAGTTTTCGGGACATGCTGTTTTTT,CASSFRDMLFF
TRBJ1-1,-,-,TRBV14,TGTGCCAGCAGCCCGACCGAGTTTGCGAACACTGAAGCTTTCTTT,CASSPTEFANTEAFF
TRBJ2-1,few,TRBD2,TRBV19,TGTGCCAGTAGTATGACTAGCGGGGGGGCAAGTGAGCAGTTCTTC,CASSMTSGGASEQFF
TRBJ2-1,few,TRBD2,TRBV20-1,TGCAGTGCTTCGGTTAGCGGGACGGGGAATGAGCAGTTCTTC,CSASVSGTGNEQFF
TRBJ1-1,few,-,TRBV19,TGTGCCAGTGGGAGGTCAGGGGTCGTGAACACTGAAGCTTTCTTT,CASGRSGVVNTEAFF
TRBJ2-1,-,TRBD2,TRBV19,TGTGCCAGTAGTACCGTCGGGACTAGCGGGAGTAATGAGCAGTTCTTC,CASSTVGTSGSNEQFF
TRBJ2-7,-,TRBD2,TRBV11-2,TGTGCCAGCAGCTTACTAGGCGGGAGGTCGTACGAGCAGTACTTC,CASSLLGGRSYEQYF
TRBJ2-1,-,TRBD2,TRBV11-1,TGTGCCAGCAGCGCTAGCGGAGGGGCGTATGAGCAGTTCTTC,CASSASGGAYEQFF
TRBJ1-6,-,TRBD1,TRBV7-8,TGTGCCAGCAGTTTGACAGGGATCTATTCACCCCTCCACTTT,CASSLTGIYSPLHF
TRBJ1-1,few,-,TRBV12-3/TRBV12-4,TGTGCCAGCAGTTTACAGGGGACCGCCACTGAAGCTTTCTTT,CASSLQGTATEAFF
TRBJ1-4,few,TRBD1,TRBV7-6,TGTGCCAGCAGCCCCTGGTGGACAGGGAGGACAACTAATGAAAAACTGTTTTTT,CASSPWWTGRTTNEKLFF
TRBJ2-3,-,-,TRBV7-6,TGTGCCTGTCGACAGGGAGGATATGACACAGATACGCAGTATTTT,CACRQGGYDTDTQYF
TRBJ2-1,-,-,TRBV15,TGTGCCACCGAGGGGCGAAGCGTGGGGGGCGATGAGCAGTTCTTC,CATEGRSVGGDEQFF
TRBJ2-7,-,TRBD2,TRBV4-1,TGCGCCAGCAGTTACTCTAGCGGGAGCCGCTACGAGCAGTACTTC,CASSYSSGSRYEQYF
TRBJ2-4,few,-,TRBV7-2,TGTGCCAGCAGCTTAAGGGGAGGGGGGAACATTCAGTACTTC,CASSLRGGGNIQYF
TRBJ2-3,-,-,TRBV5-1,TGCGCCAGCAGCGCAGCGGCGGTGGCCGCAGATACGCAGTATTTT,CASSAAAVAADTQYF
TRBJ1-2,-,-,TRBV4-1,TGCGCCAGCAGCCAGAATACATACTACTATGGCTACACCTTC,CASSQNTYYYGYTF
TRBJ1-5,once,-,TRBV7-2,TGTGCCAGCAGCTTTGTACAGGGTAGCGGGCAGCCCCAGCATTTT,CASSFVQGSGQPQHF
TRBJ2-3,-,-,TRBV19,TGTGCCAGTAGTACATTGAAGGCAGATACGCAGTATTTT,CASSTLKADTQYF
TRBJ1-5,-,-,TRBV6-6,TGTGCCAGCAGCCCGCGAGGGGGAAGTCAGCCCCAGCATTTT,CASSPRGGSQPQHF
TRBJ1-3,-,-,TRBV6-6,TGTGCCAGCAGAGTTGGAGGTGGAAACACCATATATTTT,CASRVGGGNTIYF
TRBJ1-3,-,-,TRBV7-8,TGTGCCAGCAGCAATAAATACTCTGGAAACACCATATATTTT,CASSNKYSGNTIYF
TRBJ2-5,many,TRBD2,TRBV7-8,TGTGCCAGCAGATTACCCCCGGGACTAGCGGGAGTGGGAGAGACCCAGTACTTC,CASRLPPGLAGVGETQYF
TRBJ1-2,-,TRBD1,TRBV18,TGTGCCAGCCACCAGGGGGATAATGGCTACACCTTC,CASHQGDNGYTF
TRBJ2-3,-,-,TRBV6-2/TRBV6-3,TGTGCCAGCAGTCACCCCCAACCCGCGGGACTTCCTCCTCCCACAGATACGCAGTATTTT,CASSHPQPAGLPPPTDTQYF
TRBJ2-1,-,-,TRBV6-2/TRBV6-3,TGTGCCAGCAGTTACTCGATCGGGGACTTCTACAATGAGCAGTTCTTC,CASSYSIGDFYNEQFF
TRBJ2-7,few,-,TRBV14,TGTGCCAGCAGTCCGAGGACGGGGTCGCCGGATTACGAGCAGTACTTC,CASSPRTGSPDYEQYF
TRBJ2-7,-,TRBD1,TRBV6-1,TGTGCCAGCAGGCGTACAAGACAGGGTCTCTACGAGCAGTACTTC,CASRRTRQGLYEQYF
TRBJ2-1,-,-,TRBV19,TGTGCCAGTGGATATGGGGACAATGAGCAGTTCTTC,CASGYGDNEQFF
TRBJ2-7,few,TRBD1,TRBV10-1,TGCGCCAGCAGTGGGGACAGGCTGGGAGAGCAGTACTTC,CASSGDRLGEQYF
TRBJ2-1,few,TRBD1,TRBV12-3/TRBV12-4,TGTGCCAGCAGCAACTCGATCGGGACAGTCTACAATGAGCAGTTCTTC,CASSNSIGTVYNEQFF
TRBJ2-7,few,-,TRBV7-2,TGTGCCAGCAGCTTAGACACGACCTCCTACGAGCAGTACTTC,CASSLDTTSYEQYF
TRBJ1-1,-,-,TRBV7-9,TGTGCCAGCAGTCGACAGGAGCCGGGAGCTTTCTTT,CASSRQEPGAFF
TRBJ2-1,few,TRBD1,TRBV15,TGTGCCACCAGCAGACCGGGACAGGGTTCCGGGAATGAGCAGTTCTTC,CATSRPGQGSGNEQFF
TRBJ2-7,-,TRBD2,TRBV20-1,TGCAGTGCCAAGGGACTAGCGGGCTCCTACGAGCAGTACTTC,CSAKGLAGSYEQYF
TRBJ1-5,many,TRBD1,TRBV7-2,TGTGCCAGCAGCGTGACAGGGACCCCCCTCGGGAATCAGCCCCAGCATTTT,CASSVTGTPLGNQPQHF
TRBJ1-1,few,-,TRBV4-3,TGCGCCAGCAGCCAATTTGGCATTTCCGATGAAGCTTTCTTT,CASSQFGISDEAFF
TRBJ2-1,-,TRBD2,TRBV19,TGTGCCAGTAGTACAAGGGGAGCGGGAGGGGGGAATGAGCAGTTCTTC,CASSTRGAGGGNEQFF
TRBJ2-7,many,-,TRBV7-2,TGTGCCAGCAGCTTAGTTCTTGTCGGCGAGCAGTACTTC,CASSLVLVGEQYF
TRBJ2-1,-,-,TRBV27,TGTGCCAGCAGTTTACTAGGAGTGTCGAATGAGCAGTTCTTC,CASSLLGVSNEQFF
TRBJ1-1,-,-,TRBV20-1,TGCAGTGCGATAGGGGAGAACACTGAAGCTTTCTTT,CSAIGENTEAFF
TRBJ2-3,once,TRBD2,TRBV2,TGTGCCAGCAGTGAAGCGATCCTAGCTAGCGGACACACAGATACGCAGTATTTT,CASSEAILASGHTDTQYF
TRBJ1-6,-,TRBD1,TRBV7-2,TGTGCCAGCAGCTTGGACTCGGGACAGGGATTTCCCCTCCACTTT,CASSLDSGQGFPLHF
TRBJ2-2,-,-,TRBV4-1,TGCGCCAGCAGCCGAGAACAGGGCCGAGGAACCGGGGAGCTGTTTTTT,CASSREQGRGTGELFF